This is a list of T cell receptor beta chains from one sample in a study of blood T cell repertoires in COVID-19. Here immunoSEQ multiplex PCR was the method, and the copy in TCRdb shows in-frame clones only, minus some. Of 75,000 to 100,000 clones in the sample, around 87% were seen once. Material: peripheral blood. These receptors were obtained from a human donor in a cohort sampled during active COVID-19. CDR3s include the opening cysteine and the closing phenylalanine or tryptophan. Each record gives: clone size, D gene, V gene, J gene, CDR3 DNA, CDR3 protein. The D gene is left open where the match is weak. Clone size appears in some rows only: once, few, many, or a class for an expanded clone.

clone size: .
D gene: TRBD2
V gene: TRBV2
J gene: TRBJ2-7
CDR3 DNA: TGTGCCAGCATGAACCCACTAGCGGGTTACGAGCAGTACTTC
CDR3 protein: CASMNPLAGYEQYF

clone size: .
D gene: TRBD2
V gene: TRBV7-7
J gene: TRBJ2-3
CDR3 DNA: TGTGCTAGCAGCTTAAAAGCGGGGCCCACAGATACGCAGTATTTT
CDR3 protein: CASSLKAGPTDTQYF

clone size: .
D gene: TRBD2
V gene: TRBV7-6
J gene: TRBJ2-6
CDR3 DNA: TGTGCCAGCAGCCCCCTTAGGACTAGCGGAATTTCTGGGGCCAACGTCCTGACTTTC
CDR3 protein: CASSPLRTSGISGANVLTF

clone size: .
D gene: .
V gene: TRBV9
J gene: TRBJ1-4
CDR3 DNA: TGTGCCAGCAGCCGTAATTCAGGGGAGGAAAAACTGTTTTTT
CDR3 protein: CASSRNSGEEKLFF

clone size: .
D gene: .
V gene: TRBV10-3
J gene: TRBJ1-1
CDR3 DNA: TGTGCCATCAGTGGACACTTTCTTCTTGAAGCTTTCTTT
CDR3 protein: CAISGHFLLEAFF

clone size: .
D gene: .
V gene: TRBV18
J gene: TRBJ2-3
CDR3 DNA: TGTGCCAGCTCACCACCGGGACTTAGCACAGATACGCAGTATTTT
CDR3 protein: CASSPPGLSTDTQYF

clone size: .
D gene: TRBD2
V gene: TRBV7-2
J gene: TRBJ2-3
CDR3 DNA: TGTGCCAGCAGCTTAACCCCTACGAGCGGGGGAGCAGATACGCAGTATTTT
CDR3 protein: CASSLTPTSGGADTQYF

clone size: .
D gene: .
V gene: TRBV7-6
J gene: TRBJ2-2
CDR3 DNA: TGTGCCAGCAGCTTAGCGACAGGCGCCACGACCGGGGAGCTGTTTTTT
CDR3 protein: CASSLATGATTGELFF

clone size: .
D gene: .
V gene: TRBV29-1
J gene: TRBJ1-5
CDR3 DNA: TGCAGCGTTGGGTCGGTCAATCAGCCCCAGCATTTT
CDR3 protein: CSVGSVNQPQHF

clone size: .
D gene: TRBD2
V gene: TRBV19
J gene: TRBJ2-1
CDR3 DNA: TGTGCCAGTAGGATCGGTCTAGCGGGACACAATGAGCAGTTCTTC
CDR3 protein: CASRIGLAGHNEQFF

clone size: .
D gene: TRBD2
V gene: TRBV7-2
J gene: TRBJ2-7
CDR3 DNA: TGTGCCAGCAGCTTAGTTCCCGCGGGAGGGGGAAACGAGCAGTACTTC
CDR3 protein: CASSLVPAGGGNEQYF

clone size: few
D gene: .
V gene: TRBV28
J gene: TRBJ1-1
CDR3 DNA: TGTGCCAGCAGTTTACACCCAAGACAGAACACTGAAGCTTTCTTT
CDR3 protein: CASSLHPRQNTEAFF

clone size: .
D gene: .
V gene: TRBV28
J gene: TRBJ1-4
CDR3 DNA: TGTGCCAGCACGGGGAGGGTCAATGAAAAACTGTTTTTT
CDR3 protein: CASTGRVNEKLFF

clone size: .
D gene: .
V gene: TRBV3-1/TRBV3-2
J gene: TRBJ1-1
CDR3 DNA: TGTGCCAGCAGCCAAGCGGGTCCGGGAAACACTGAAGCTTTCTTT
CDR3 protein: CASSQAGPGNTEAFF

clone size: .
D gene: .
V gene: TRBV12-3/TRBV12-4
J gene: TRBJ2-3
CDR3 DNA: TGTGCCAGCAGTAGCTCAGATACGCAGTATTTT
CDR3 protein: CASSSSDTQYF